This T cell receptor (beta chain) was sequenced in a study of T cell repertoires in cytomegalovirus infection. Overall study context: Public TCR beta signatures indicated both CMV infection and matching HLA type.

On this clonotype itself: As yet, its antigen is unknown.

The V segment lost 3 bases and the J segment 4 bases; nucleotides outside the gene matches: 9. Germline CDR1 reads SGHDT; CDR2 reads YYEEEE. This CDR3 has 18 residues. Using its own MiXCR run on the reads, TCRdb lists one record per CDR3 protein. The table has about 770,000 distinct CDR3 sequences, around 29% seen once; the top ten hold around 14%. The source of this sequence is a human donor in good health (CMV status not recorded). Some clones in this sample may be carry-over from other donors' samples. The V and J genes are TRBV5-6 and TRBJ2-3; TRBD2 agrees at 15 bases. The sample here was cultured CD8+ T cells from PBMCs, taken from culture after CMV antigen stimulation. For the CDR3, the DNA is TGTGCCAGCAGCTCCTGGACTAGCGGGGGGGCCAGGGCAGATACGCAGTATTTT. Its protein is CASSSWTSGGARADTQYF.